These 4 T cell receptor beta chains share one sample of origin, sequenced in a study of early T cells in non-severe SARS-CoV-2 infection. TCRdb fed the 5' RACE reads into MiXCR, producing one record per CDR3 protein. The table has 75,000 to 90,000 distinct CDR3 sequences, roughly 10% seen once. The source was whole blood, collected at baseline. The receptors stem from an adult who was a healthcare worker with PCR-confirmed SARS-CoV-2 infection or an uninfected control (not recorded which).

This chain uses TRBV5-1 with TRBJ2-7, with 14 bases lining up with TRBD2. The germline V gene has CDR1 SGHRS and CDR2 YFSETQ. The length of the CDR3 is 14 residues. Trimming at V came to 4 bases and at J to 5 bases, leaving 2 bases not matched to a gene. The CDR3 DNA follows: TGCGCCAGCAGCGAGGGACTAGCGGGAGACGAGCAGTACTTC. Its protein product is CASSEGLAGDEQYF. Looking up the rest from reference TRBV5-1 and TRBJ2-7 gives the full variable domain: KAGVTQTPRYLIKTRGQQVTLSCSPISGHRSVSWYQQTPGQGLQFLFEYFSETQRNKGNFPGRFSGRQFSNSRSEMNVSTLELGDSALYLCASSEGLAGDEQYFGPGTRLTVT.

The chain is built from TRBV19 and TRBJ2-2; D is ambiguous. The CDR3 is made up of 17 amino acids. CDR1 is LNHDA, CDR2 SQIVND, per germline (reference sequence). V was pared by 1 base and J by 4 bases, with 16 bases between. The DNA of the CDR3 is TGTGCCAGTAGTATAGTAGGGCTAGATGGTCGCACCGGGGAGCTGTTTTTT. Translating gives CASSIVGLDGRTGELFF.

This clonotype was found many times. This chain joins TRBV9 and TRBJ2-1; 9 bases align to TRBD2. CDR1 and CDR2 from the germline V gene are SGDLS and YYNGEE. This CDR3 contains 14 residues. V trimming: 0 bases; J trimming: 10 bases; junction bases outside the gene matches: 5. Here the CDR3 DNA reads TGTGCCAGCAGCGTAGTGAACCTAGCGGGAGAGCAGTTCTTC. It specifies CASSVVNLAGEQFF.

The rearrangement joins TRBV10-2 to TRBJ1-1; 7 positions agree with TRBD1. Germline V gene data show CDR1 as WSHSY and CDR2 as SAAADI. The CDR3 runs to 14 residues. The V and J ends lost 7 bases and 5 bases, in that order; junction bases with no gene match: 10. CDR3 in amino acids: CASTQGQYLTEAFF. CDR3 in DNA: TGCGCCAGCACCCAGGGACAGTACTTAACTGAAGCTTTCTTT.